This T cell receptor (beta chain) was sequenced during a study of cytomegalovirus exposure and HLA in healthy donors. The PCR had 60 Vbeta and 13 Jbeta primers. This table comes from immunoSEQ multiplex PCR, and its TCRdb copy is limited to in-frame clones, with some not included. The table has 150,000 to 200,000 clones, over 80% seen once. Germline V gene lookup returns CDR1 MNHNY and CDR2 SVGAGI (reference sequence). The CDR3 sequence is 15 residues long. V was clipped by 8 bases and J by 3 bases, with 16 bases between them. The chain couples TRBV6-6 to TRBJ2-2, with D maybe TRBD1 (6 bases). The specimen sequenced was PBMCs. This clonotype was sampled from a man between 50 and 59 years old in good health and CMV-seropositive. The CDR3 loop reads CASGLGQGYTGELFF. CDR3 in DNA: TGTGCCAGCGGTTTGGGGCAGGGGTACACCGGGGAGCTGTTTTTT.